Reported below is one T cell receptor beta chain. Antigen specificity is unknown. This entry is derived from a study of OX40 agonist ivuxolimab in advanced cancers. At the level of the study: Clinicians treated patients with ivuxolimab, an agonistic anti-OX40 (CD134) antibody. Points from the study as a whole: CD4+ and CD8+ T cells in blood underwent clonal expansion by week 6 at 0.1 to 3.0 mg/kg. Partial responders receiving 0.1-3.0 mg/kg showed among the lowest clonal expansion.

With 0 bases removed from V and 0 bases from J, the gap between germline ends came to 8 bases. The CDR3 has 15 residues. The germline gives CDR1 LNHDA, CDR2 SQIVND (reference sequence). TCRdb keeps only in-frame clones here, not all; method: immunoSEQ multiplex PCR. Here the sample spans more than 65,000 clones, roughly 92% being singletons. The starting material was CD4+ or CD8+ T cells sorted from blood, obtained in a trial of the OX40 agonist ivuxolimab. The origin of this receptor is an adult with an advanced solid tumor such as melanoma, head and neck, liver or kidney cancer. The chain joins TRBV19 to TRBJ1-2; D not resolved. The CDR3 region is CASSIDREANYGYTF. The CDR3 DNA reads as TGTGCCAGTAGTATAGACAGAGAAGCTAACTATGGCTACACCTTC. The full variable domain, in which reference TRBV19 and TRBJ1-2 provide the parts outside the CDR3, is DGGITQSPKYLFRKEGQNVTLSCEQNLNHDAMYWYRQDPGQGLRLIYYSQIVNDFQKGDIAEGYSVSREKKESFPLTVTSAQKNPTAFYLCASSIDREANYGYTFGSGTRLTVV.